There are a few counts of the clone carrying this T cell receptor (beta chain). What it recognizes is unknown. The data were obtained in a study of T cells after yellow fever vaccination. Whole-study results and caveats: Across the CD4 and CD8 compartments, a small share of clonotypes was present in both.

TCRdb ran MiXCR on the 5' RACE reads and lists one entry per CDR3 protein. The sample yields more than 250,000 distinct CDR3 sequences, 6.8% seen once. Germline CDR1 SQVTM, CDR2 ANQGSEA. Trimming took 6 bases from V and 4 from J, leaving 16 bases between them. This CDR3 region has 14 residues. This specimen consisted of PBMCs, obtained approximately 40 days after the first yellow fever vaccination. V and J are TRBV29-1 and TRBJ1-5; no clear D. The source of this sequence is a man aged 18-30 years who received the YFV17D yellow fever vaccine. CDR3 region: CSVAVDGKNQPQHF. CDR3 in DNA: TGCAGCGTAGCCGTGGACGGGAAAAATCAGCCCCAGCATTTT. Together with reference TRBV29-1 and TRBJ1-5, the CDR3 gives the full variable domain: SAVISQKPSRDICQRGTSLTIQCQVDSQVTMMFWYRQQPGQSLTLIATANQGSEATYESGFVIDKFPISRPNLTFSTLTVSNMSPEDSSIYLCSVAVDGKNQPQHFGDGTRLSIL.